Each of the 12 T cell receptor beta chains below was sequenced from the same sample in a study of response to subunit inactivated influenza vaccine. TCRdb independently ran MiXCR on the RT-PCR reads; one entry per CDR3 protein. In the table there are a few hundred thousand distinct CDR3 sequences, just over 20% of which are singletons. The starting material was PBMCs from blood, obtained 21 months after vaccination. The receptors were sampled from a man aged 50 to 75 who received an inactivated influenza vaccine.

This clonotype came up a few times. V is TRBV6-5 and J is TRBJ2-2; D gene uncertain. Looked up from germline, CDR1 is MNHEY and CDR2 is SVGAGI. The CDR3 covers 15 residues. The ends were cut back, 0 bases at V and 0 bases at J, with 5 bases in the middle. The CDR3 bases are TGTGCCAGCAGTTACTCCCGGACGAACACCGGGGAGCTGTTTTTT. This codes for CASSYSRTNTGELFF.

This clonotype was counted between two and nine times. CDR3 amino acids: CSASITGAYGYTF. CDR3 nucleotides: TGCAGTGCCTCGATTACAGGGGCCTATGGCTACACCTTC. This sequence joins TRBV20-1 and TRBJ1-2, with TRBD1 matching 7 bases. With 6 bases clipped from V and 4 bases from J, the junction kept 8 bases outside the gene matches. The CDR3 sequence is 13 residues long. Germline assignment: CDR1 DFQATT and CDR2 SNEGSKA (reference sequence).

This clonotype has more than one count but fewer than ten. J is TRBJ1-1 and V is TRBV7-9; 8 nucleotides align to TRBD1. CDR1 is SEHNR, CDR2 FQNEAQ, per germline (reference sequence). This CDR3 contains 14 residues. V shed 2 bases, J shed 3 bases, and the junction held 2 bases outside the gene matches. The CDR3 protein is CASSLPGQDTEAFF. CDR3 bases: TGTGCCAGCAGCTTACCGGGACAGGACACTGAAGCTTTCTTT.

J is TRBJ2-1 and V is TRBV6-2 or TRBV6-3; 10 nucleotides line up with TRBD1. Germline assignment: CDR1 MNHEY and CDR2 SVGEGT. CDR3 size: 15 residues. The J segment lost 7 bases and the V segment lost 7 bases, leaving 10 bases of the junction unmatched. In DNA, the CDR3 is TGTGCCAGCACCTTTGGGACAGGGGAATGGAATGAGCAGTTCTTC. Its translation is CASTFGTGEWNEQFF.

This clonotype was counted a few times. The chain is built from TRBV12-3 or TRBV12-4 and TRBJ1-2; TRBD1 matches at 9 bases. J gave up 7 bases and V 6 bases, and 6 bases lay outside the gene matches. This CDR3 comprises 13 residues. CDR3 sequence: CASRDRGGFGYTF. CDR3 in DNA: TGTGCCAGCAGGGACAGGGGAGGATTTGGCTACACCTTC.

V usage is TRBV4-3 and J usage is TRBJ2-1; D possibly corresponds to TRBD2 (6 bases). The CDR3 totals 16 residues. Between the trimmed V and J ends, which lost 4 bases and 1 base, there was a span of 14 bases. From germline, CDR1 is LGHNA and CDR2 YSLEER. CDR3 DNA sequence: TGCGCCAGCAGCCCGGGGGTCTATTTGTCCTACAATGAGCAGTTCTTC. Amino acid sequence: CASSPGVYLSYNEQFF.

This clonotype has more than one count but fewer than ten. The V and J genes are TRBV2 and TRBJ2-2; unclear D gene. Trimming stripped 5 bases from V and 2 bases from J, with 12 bases between. This CDR3 comprises 15 residues. Germline V gene lookup returns CDR1 SNHLY and CDR2 FYNNEI. The CDR3 sequence is CASSRPSANTGELFF. The CDR3 DNA is TGTGCCAGCAGTCGACCTAGTGCCAACACCGGGGAGCTGTTTTTT.

V gene TRBV4-3 combines with J gene TRBJ2-5, with D unclear. The germline V gene has CDR1 LGHNA and CDR2 YSLEER. CDR3 length: 14 amino acids. Trimming stripped 0 bases from V and 4 bases from J, with 9 bases between. The CDR3, as DNA: TGCGCCAGCAGCCAAGATCTCAGGCGAGAGACCCAGTACTTC. Translation: CASSQDLRRETQYF.

The chain employs TRBV29-1 and TRBJ1-1, with D maybe TRBD1 (6 bases). Germline CDR1 and CDR2: SQVTM and ANQGSEA. This CDR3 is built from 12 residues. V dropped 8 bases and J dropped 2 bases, with 12 bases sitting between them. Here the CDR3 reads CSTKDSNTEAFF. Here the CDR3 DNA reads TGCAGCACCAAGGACAGTAACACTGAAGCTTTCTTT. Drawing the rest from reference TRBV29-1 and TRBJ1-1, the complete variable domain is SAVISQKPSRDICQRGTSLTIQCQVDSQVTMMFWYRQQPGQSLTLIATANQGSEATYESGFVIDKFPISRPNLTFSTLTVSNMSPEDSSIYLCSTKDSNTEAFFGQGTRLTVV.

The J gene is TRBJ2-3, the V gene TRBV10-3, with 10 bases that match TRBD2. Germline assignment: CDR1 ENHRY and CDR2 SYGVKD. V was clipped by 5 bases and J by 4 bases; unmatched bases: 3. There are 14 residues in the CDR3. CDR3 sequence reads: CAISPSGSSDTQYF. In DNA, the CDR3 is TGTGCCATCAGTCCTAGCGGGAGCTCAGATACGCAGTATTTT.

In this sample, this clonotype turned up many times. Here the CDR3 DNA reads TGTGCCAGCAGTTGGGGGCTGAACTATGGCTACACCTTC. Protein product: CASSWGLNYGYTF. The chain has TRBV12-3 or TRBV12-4 and TRBJ1-2; perhaps TRBD1 as D (6 bases). This CDR3 is built from 13 residues. V was cut by 4 bases and J by 2 bases, with 8 bases left in between.

CDR3 nucleotides: TGTGCCAGCGCATCCGGGACAGGGGGCAAACTGTTTTTT. Its protein product is CASASGTGGKLFF. This chain connects TRBV7-2 to TRBJ1-4; 12 bases line up with TRBD1. CDR1 and CDR2 (germline): SGHTA, FQGNSA. V lost 8 bases to trimming and J lost 11 bases; unmatched junction nucleotides: 6. The CDR3 spans 13 residues.